This T cell receptor beta chain was obtained from a study of identical twins. Study outcomes and limitations: Instead of following the same donors, the conclusions were based on cross-sectional statistical analysis. Invariant MAIT and iNKT cells are populations that could partly confound zero-insertion analyses. Within cord blood, abundant beta clonotypes carried fewer insertions, but memory repertoires showed no such trend.

A word on this clonotype: Its target is unknown.

Template switching added a universal primer binding site, and final cDNA carried unique molecular identifiers. MiXCR, applied by TCRdb to the 5' RACE reads, yields one record per CDR3 protein. The sample consists of a few hundred thousand distinct CDR3 sequences, more than 9% of them appearing once. Per the germline V gene, CDR1 is SEHNR and CDR2 is FQNEAQ (reference sequence). The CDR3 totals 11 residues. Trimming pared 2 bases from V and 6 bases from J, leaving 4 bases between. A further study also used this sample, focusing on yellow fever vaccine responses in identical twins.

This sequence was found in a woman under 30 in good health. V gene TRBV7-9 combines with J gene TRBJ1-1, with D unclear. Material: CD8+ T cells sorted from blood. The CDR3 bases are TGTGCCAGCAGCTTAACCCCTGAAGCTTTCTTT. The encoded protein is CASSLTPEAFF. The complete variable domain, with remaining parts taken from reference TRBV7-9 and TRBJ1-1, reads DTGVSQNPRHKITKRGQNVTFRCDPISEHNRLYWYRQTLGQGPEFLTYFQNEAQLEKSRLLSDRFSAERPKGSFSTLEIQRTEQGDSAMYLCASSLTPEAFFGQGTRLTVV.